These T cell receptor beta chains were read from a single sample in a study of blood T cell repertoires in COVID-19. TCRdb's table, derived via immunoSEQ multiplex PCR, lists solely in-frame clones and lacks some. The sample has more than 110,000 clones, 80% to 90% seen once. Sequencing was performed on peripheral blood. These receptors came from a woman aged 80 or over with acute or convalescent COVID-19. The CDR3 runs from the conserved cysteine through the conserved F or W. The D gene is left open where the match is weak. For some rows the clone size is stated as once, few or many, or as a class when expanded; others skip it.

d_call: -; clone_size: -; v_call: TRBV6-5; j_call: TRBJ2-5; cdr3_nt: TGTGCCAGCGAACGCACTCGACAAGAGACCCAGTACTTC; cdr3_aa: CASERTRQETQYF
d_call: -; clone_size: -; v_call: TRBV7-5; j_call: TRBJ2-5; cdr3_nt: TGTGCCAGAAGCTTAGAAGGAGCGGGGGACTCCCAAGAGACCCAGTACTTC; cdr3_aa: CARSLEGAGDSQETQYF
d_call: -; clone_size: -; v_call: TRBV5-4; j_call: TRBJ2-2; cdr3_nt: TGTGCCAGCAGCCTTGGGGGACAACGGCCACCCGGGGCCGCCGGGGAGCTGTTTTTT; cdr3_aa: CASSLGGQRPPGAAGELFF
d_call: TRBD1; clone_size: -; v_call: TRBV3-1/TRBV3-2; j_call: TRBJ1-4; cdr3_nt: TGTGCCAGCAGCCCTGGGGACAGGGATGAAAAACTGTTTTTT; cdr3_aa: CASSPGDRDEKLFF
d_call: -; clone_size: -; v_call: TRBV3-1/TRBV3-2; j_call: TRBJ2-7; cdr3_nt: TGTGCCAGCAGCCAAGATCTCGAGACTTCGTACGAGCAGTACTTC; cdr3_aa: CASSQDLETSYEQYF
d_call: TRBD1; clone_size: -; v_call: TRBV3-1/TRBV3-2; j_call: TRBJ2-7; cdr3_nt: TGTGCCAGCAGCCGACAGGGGGTTCACGAGCAGTACTTC; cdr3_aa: CASSRQGVHEQYF
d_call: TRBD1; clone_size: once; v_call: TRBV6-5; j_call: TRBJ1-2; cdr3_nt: TGTGCCAGCAGTAGAGACAGGGGTCGATATGGCTACACCTTC; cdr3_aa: CASSRDRGRYGYTF
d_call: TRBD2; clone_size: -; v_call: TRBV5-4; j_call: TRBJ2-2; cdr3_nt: TGTGCCAGCAGCCCTCCCTTTAGTGCGGGGGTCAACACCGGGGAGCTGTTTTTT; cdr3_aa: CASSPPFSAGVNTGELFF
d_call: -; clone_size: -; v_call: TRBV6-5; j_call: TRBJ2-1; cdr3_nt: TGTGCCAGCAGGCTCCCGGGGGACAATGAGCAGTTCTTC; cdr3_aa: CASRLPGDNEQFF
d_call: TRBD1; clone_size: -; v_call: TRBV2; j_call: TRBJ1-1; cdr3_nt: TGTGCCAGCAGTGGGGGACAGGGGAACACTGAAGCTTTCTTT; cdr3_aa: CASSGGQGNTEAFF
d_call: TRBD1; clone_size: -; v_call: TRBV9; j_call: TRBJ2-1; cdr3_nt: TGTGCCAGCACCAGGGACAGCCGCTACAATGAGCAGTTCTTC; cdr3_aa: CASTRDSRYNEQFF
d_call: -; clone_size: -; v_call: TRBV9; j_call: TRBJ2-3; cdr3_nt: TGTGCCAGCAGCCTACGAGGGTTTGGAGATACGCAGTATTTT; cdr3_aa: CASSLRGFGDTQYF
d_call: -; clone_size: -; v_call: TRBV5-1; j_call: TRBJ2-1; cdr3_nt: TGCGCCAGCAGCTTGGTCCCAGGGTCGACCTACAATGAGCAGTTCTTC; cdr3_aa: CASSLVPGSTYNEQFF
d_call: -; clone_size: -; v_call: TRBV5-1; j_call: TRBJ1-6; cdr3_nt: TGCGCCAGCAGCTTGGCAGGAGGACCTAATTCACCCCTCCACTTT; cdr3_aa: CASSLAGGPNSPLHF
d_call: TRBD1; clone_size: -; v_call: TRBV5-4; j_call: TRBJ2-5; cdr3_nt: TGTGCCAGCAGCCTAGTCGGGACAGGCAACTACGGAGAGACCCAGTACTTC; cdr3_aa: CASSLVGTGNYGETQYF
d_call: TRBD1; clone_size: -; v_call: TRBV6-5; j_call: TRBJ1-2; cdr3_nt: TGTGCCAGCAGTCCGACAGGGTCTGGCTACACCTTC; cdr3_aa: CASSPTGSGYTF
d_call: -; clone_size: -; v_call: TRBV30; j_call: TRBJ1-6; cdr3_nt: TGTGCCTGGACTCAAACGGGGGTCCCCTATAATTCACCCCTCCACTTT; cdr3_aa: CAWTQTGVPYNSPLHF
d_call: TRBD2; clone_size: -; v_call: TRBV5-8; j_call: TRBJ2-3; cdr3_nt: TGTGCCAGCAGCCAAAAGCGGGGGGGAAGCACAGATACGCAGTATTTT; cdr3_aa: CASSQKRGGSTDTQYF
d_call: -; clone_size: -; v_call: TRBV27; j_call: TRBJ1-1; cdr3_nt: TGTGCCAGCAGTTTATCCTCGGGGGTCACTGAAGCTTTCTTT; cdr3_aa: CASSLSSGVTEAFF
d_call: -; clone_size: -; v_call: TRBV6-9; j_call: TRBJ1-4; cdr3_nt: TGTGCCAGCAGTTCCTATTTATCCGAAAAACTGTTTTTT; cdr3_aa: CASSSYLSEKLFF
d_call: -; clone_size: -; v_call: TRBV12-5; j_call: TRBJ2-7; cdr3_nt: TGTGCTAGTGGTTGGATAACAGGGCCGGAGCAGTACTTC; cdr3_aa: CASGWITGPEQYF
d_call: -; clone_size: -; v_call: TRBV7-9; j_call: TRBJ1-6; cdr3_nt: TGTGCCAGCAGCTTAGATGGAACGGGGAGGCCCCTCCACTTT; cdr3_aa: CASSLDGTGRPLHF
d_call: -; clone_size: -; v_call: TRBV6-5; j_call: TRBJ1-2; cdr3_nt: TGTGCCACCGCGTGGAGAGAGGGCAGCTATGGCTACACCTTC; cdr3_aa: CATAWREGSYGYTF
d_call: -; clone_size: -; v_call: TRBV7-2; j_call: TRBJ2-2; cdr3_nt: TGTGCCAGCAGCTTATACGTTAACAGGGGGGGCACCGGGGAGCTGTTTTTT; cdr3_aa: CASSLYVNRGGTGELFF
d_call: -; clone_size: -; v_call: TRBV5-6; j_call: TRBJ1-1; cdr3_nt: TGTGCCAGCACCTCTAGTGGGAGAGGGGACTACACTGAAGCTTTCTTT; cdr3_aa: CASTSSGRGDYTEAFF
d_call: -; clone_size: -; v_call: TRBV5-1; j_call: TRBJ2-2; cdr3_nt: TGCGCCAGCAGCTTGGAAGGCAGGGGAATCGGGGAGCTGTTTTTT; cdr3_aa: CASSLEGRGIGELFF
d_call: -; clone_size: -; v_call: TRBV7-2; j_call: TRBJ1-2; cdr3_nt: TGTGCCAGCAGCTTAGCGGGTATAGGGGCCGCCTTC; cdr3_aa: CASSLAGIGAAF
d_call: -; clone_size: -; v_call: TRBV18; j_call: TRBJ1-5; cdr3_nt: TGTGCCAGCTCACTCCTGGGGGGGGGCGCCGGCAATCAGCCCCAGCATTTT; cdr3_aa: CASSLLGGGAGNQPQHF
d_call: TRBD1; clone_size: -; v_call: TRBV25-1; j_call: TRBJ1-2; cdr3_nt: TGTGCCAGCAGTTGGGGACAGGGGAACTATGGCTACACCTTC; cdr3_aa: CASSWGQGNYGYTF
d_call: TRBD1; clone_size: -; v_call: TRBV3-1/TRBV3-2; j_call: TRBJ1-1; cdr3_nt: TGTGCCAGCAGCGACAGGGCGGAGAACAAAGCTTTCTTT; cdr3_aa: CASSDRAENKAFF
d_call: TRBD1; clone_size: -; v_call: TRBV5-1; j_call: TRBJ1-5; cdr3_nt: TGCGCCAGCAGCTTGGACAGGGGAGGCCAGCCCCAGCATTTT; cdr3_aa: CASSLDRGGQPQHF
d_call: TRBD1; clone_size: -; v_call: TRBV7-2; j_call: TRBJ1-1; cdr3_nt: TGTGCCAGCAGCTTACAGGGGGCGCCTATAGACACTGAAGCTTTCTTT; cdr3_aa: CASSLQGAPIDTEAFF
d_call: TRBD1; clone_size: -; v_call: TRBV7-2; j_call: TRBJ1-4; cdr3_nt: TGTGCCAGCAGCCTAAGCGGGACAGGCAAAAATGAAAAACTGTTTTTT; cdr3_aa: CASSLSGTGKNEKLFF
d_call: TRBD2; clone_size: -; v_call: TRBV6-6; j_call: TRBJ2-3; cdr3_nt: TGTGCCAGCAGTAACCTGGTGGCGGGGGTTTCAGATACGCAGTATTTT; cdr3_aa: CASSNLVAGVSDTQYF
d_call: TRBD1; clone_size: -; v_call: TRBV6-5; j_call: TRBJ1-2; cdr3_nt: TGTGCCAGCAGACCCCCTGGGACAGCTAACTATGGCTACACCTTC; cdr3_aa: CASRPPGTANYGYTF
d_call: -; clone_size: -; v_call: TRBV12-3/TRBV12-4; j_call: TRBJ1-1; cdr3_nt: TGTGCCAGCCGGATGGAGGGAAAAGCTTTCTTT; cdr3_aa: CASRMEGKAFF
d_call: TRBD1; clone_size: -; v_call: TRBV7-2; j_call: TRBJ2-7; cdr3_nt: TGTGCCAGCAGCTTAGCGTTGACACAGGGGTACGAGCAGTACTTC; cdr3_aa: CASSLALTQGYEQYF
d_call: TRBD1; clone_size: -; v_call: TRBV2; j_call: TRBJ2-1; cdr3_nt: TGTGCCACCAAAACGGAGATGGGGACAGGGGGAATCGAGCAGTTCTTC; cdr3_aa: CATKTEMGTGGIEQFF
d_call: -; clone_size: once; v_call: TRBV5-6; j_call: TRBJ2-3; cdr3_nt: TGTGCCAGCAGCTTACAGGGATCCACAGATACGCAGTATTTT; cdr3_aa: CASSLQGSTDTQYF
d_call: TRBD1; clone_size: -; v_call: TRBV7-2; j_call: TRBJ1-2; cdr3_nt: TGTGCCAGCAGCTTAGGAGTCAGGGGGTCGAACTATGGCTACACCTTC; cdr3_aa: CASSLGVRGSNYGYTF
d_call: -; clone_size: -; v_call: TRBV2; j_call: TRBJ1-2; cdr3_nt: TGTGCCAGCAGTGAAGGACAGTTGAACTATGGCTACACCTTC; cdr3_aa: CASSEGQLNYGYTF
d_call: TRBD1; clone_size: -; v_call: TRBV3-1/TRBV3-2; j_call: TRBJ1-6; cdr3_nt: TGTGCCAGCACCATAGGACAGGGCGTTTCACCCCTCCACTTT; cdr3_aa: CASTIGQGVSPLHF
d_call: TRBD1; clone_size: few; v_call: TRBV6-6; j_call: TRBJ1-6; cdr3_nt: TGTGCCAGCAGGGGACAGGGGGATAATTCACCCCTCCACTTT; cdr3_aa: CASRGQGDNSPLHF
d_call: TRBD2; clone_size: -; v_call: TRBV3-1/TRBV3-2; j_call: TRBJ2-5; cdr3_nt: TGTGCCAGCAGCCCTCGGTGGGAGCGGGGGGGGATCCAGTACTTC; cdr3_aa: CASSPRWERGGIQYF
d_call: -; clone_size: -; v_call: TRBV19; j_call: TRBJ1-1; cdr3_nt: TGTGCCAGTAGGACTTCGACAGCATTGAACACTGAAGCTTTCTTT; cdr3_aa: CASRTSTALNTEAFF
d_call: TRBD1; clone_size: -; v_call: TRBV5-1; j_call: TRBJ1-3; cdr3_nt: TGCGCCAGCAGCTTGGACGTGACAGGGTCTGGAAACACCATATATTTT; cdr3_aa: CASSLDVTGSGNTIYF
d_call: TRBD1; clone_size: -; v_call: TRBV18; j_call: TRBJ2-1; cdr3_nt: TGTGCCAGCTCACAGAACAGGGGATTTTCCTACAATGAGCAGTTCTTC; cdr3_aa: CASSQNRGFSYNEQFF
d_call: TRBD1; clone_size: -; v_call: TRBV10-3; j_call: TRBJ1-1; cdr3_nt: TGTGCCATCAGGGGACAGGAGAGGACTGAAGCTTTCTTT; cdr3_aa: CAIRGQERTEAFF
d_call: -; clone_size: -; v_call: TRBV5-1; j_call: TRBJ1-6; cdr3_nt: TGCGCCAGCAGCTTGGTAGGGGACACCTATAATTCACCCCTCCACTTT; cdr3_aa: CASSLVGDTYNSPLHF
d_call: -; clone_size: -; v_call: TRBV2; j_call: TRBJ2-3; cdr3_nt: TGTGCCAGCACCTCCCAGGGGACAGATACGCAGTATTTT; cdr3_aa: CASTSQGTDTQYF